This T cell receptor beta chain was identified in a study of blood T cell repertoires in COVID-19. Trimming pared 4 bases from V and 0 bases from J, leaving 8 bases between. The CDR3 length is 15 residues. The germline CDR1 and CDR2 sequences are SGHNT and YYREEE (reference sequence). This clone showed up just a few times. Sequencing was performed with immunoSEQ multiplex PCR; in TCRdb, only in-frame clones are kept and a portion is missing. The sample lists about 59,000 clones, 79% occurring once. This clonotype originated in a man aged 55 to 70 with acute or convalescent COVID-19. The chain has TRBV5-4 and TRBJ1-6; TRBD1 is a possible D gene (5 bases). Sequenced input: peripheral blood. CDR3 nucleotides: TGTGCCAGCAGCCCCGACAGCTCCTATAATTCACCCCTCCACTTT. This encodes CASSPDSSYNSPLHF.